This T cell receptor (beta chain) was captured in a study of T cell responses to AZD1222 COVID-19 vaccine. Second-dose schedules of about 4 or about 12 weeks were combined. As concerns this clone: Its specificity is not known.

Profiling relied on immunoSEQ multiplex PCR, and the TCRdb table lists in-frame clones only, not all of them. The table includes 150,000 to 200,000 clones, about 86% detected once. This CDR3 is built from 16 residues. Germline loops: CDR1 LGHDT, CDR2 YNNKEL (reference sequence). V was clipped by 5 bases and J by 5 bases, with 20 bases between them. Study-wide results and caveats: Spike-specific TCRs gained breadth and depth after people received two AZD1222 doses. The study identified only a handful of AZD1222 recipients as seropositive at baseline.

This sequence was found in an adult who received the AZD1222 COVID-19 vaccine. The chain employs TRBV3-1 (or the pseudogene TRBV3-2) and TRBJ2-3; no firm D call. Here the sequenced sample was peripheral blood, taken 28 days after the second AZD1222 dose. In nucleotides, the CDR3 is TGTGCCAGCAGCTCCCTACCGGGCTCCCCTGGAGATACGCAGTATTTT. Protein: CASSSLPGSPGDTQYF.